This record covers a single TCR beta chain. Produced via immunoSEQ multiplex PCR; TCRdb's table is partial and in-frame only. The sample has about 130,000 clones; about 92% are singletons. In germline, CDR1 is LGHDT, CDR2 YNNKEL (reference sequence). Trimming stripped 1 base from V and 10 bases from J, with 13 bases between. The CDR3 is 14 amino acids. This sample was taken from a study of control samples from healthy donors and cancer patients. This rearrangement joins TRBV3-1 (or the pseudogene TRBV3-2) to TRBJ1-4; D might be TRBD1 (5 bases). This sequence was found in a man aged 80 or over with head and neck cancer. The sequenced sample consisted of PBMCs. The CDR3 is CASSQGREGAKLFF. In DNA form, the CDR3 reads TGTGCCAGCAGCCAAGGGCGGGAAGGGGCAAAACTGTTTTTT.